The 11 T cell receptor beta chains listed next were all sequenced from one sample in a study of Siglec-9 on CD8 T cells in melanoma. TCRdb keeps only in-frame clones here, not all; method: immunoSEQ multiplex PCR. Of 25,000 to 30,000 clones in the sample, 80% were seen once. The specimen was Siglec-9- CD8+ T cells sorted from blood. The receptors were sampled from a human donor in good health.

The chain employs TRBV7-8 and TRBJ2-5, with D possibly TRBD2 on 6 matching bases. The germline V gene has CDR1 SGHVS and CDR2 FQNEAQ. The CDR3 has 17 residues. The V end lost 4 bases, the J end lost 9 bases, and 27 bases lay between the germline ends. CDR3 DNA sequence: TGTGCCAGCAGCTCCGGGCCCAGCAGGGTCATCCCGGGGGCCCAGTACTTC. Translated, it gives CASSSGPSRVIPGAQYF.

J is TRBJ1-1 and V is TRBV5-5; D uncertain. Germline V gene lookup returns CDR1 SGHKS and CDR2 YYEKEE (reference sequence). The CDR3 extends over 16 amino acids. Trimming took 2 bases from V and 0 from J, leaving 14 bases between them. In nucleotides, the CDR3 is TGTGCCAGCAGCTTAAGGCGGACTCCGGTGAACACTGAAGCTTTCTTT. Protein: CASSLRRTPVNTEAFF.

The CDR3 region is CASSTGPGQENTEAFF. CDR3 DNA: TGCGCCAGCAGCACCGGGCCGGGACAAGAGAACACTGAAGCTTTCTTT. The V call is TRBV5-1, the J call TRBJ1-1; possible D gene TRBD1, 6 bases. V shed 4 bases and J shed 1 base, with 17 bases lying between them. The CDR3 extends over 16 amino acids. CDR1 and CDR2 from the germline V gene are SGHRS and YFSETQ.

DNA of the CDR3: TGTGCCAGCAGTGAAAACAGCATGAACACTGAAGCTTTCTTT. The encoded protein is CASSENSMNTEAFF. The J gene is TRBJ1-1, the V gene TRBV25-1, with D unresolved. The CDR3 runs to 14 residues. V was shortened by 2 bases and J by 0 bases, with 7 bases between the two germline ends. Per germline, CDR1 MGHDK and CDR2 SYGVNS.

The V gene is TRBV5-6, the J gene TRBJ1-5, with D uncertain. The CDR3 extends over 14 amino acids. In germline, CDR1 is SGHDT, CDR2 YYEEEE. V shed 3 bases and J shed 4 bases, with 11 bases lying between them. The CDR3 coding sequence is TGTGCCAGCAGCTCGGGAGTCTCTAATCAGCCCCAGCATTTT. This sequence encodes CASSSGVSNQPQHF.

The gene calls are TRBV7-2 and TRBJ1-3; D possibly corresponds to TRBD1 (6 bases). Germline CDR1 is SGHTA and CDR2 is FQGNSA. V was pared by 1 base and J by 2 bases, with 18 bases between. This CDR3 contains 18 residues. Here the CDR3 reads CASSLGVLGGFPGNTIYF. The CDR3 DNA reads as TGTGCCAGCAGCTTAGGTGTTTTAGGGGGGTTTCCTGGAAACACCATATATTTT.

This clone appeared a few times. The chain is built from TRBV7-6 and TRBJ1-1; no clear D. Per the germline V gene, CDR1 is SGHVS and CDR2 is FNYEAQ. This CDR3 is 16 amino acids long. The V and J ends lost 5 bases and 5 bases respectively, with 21 bases between them. The chain's CDR3 is CASSPQPEGGGTEAFF. DNA for the CDR3: TGTGCCAGCAGCCCGCAGCCGGAGGGAGGAGGGACTGAAGCTTTCTTT.

V is TRBV14 and J is TRBJ2-5; 13 nucleotides line up with TRBD2. Trimming at V came to 5 bases and at J to 4 bases, leaving 13 bases not matched to a gene. The CDR3 is 18 amino acids. Germline lookup yields CDR1 SGHDN and CDR2 FVKESK. CDR3 sequence: CASSEGRVLAGGLETQYF. For the CDR3, the DNA is TGTGCCAGCAGCGAAGGCCGAGTACTAGCGGGGGGGCTAGAGACCCAGTACTTC.

The chain carries TRBV27 and TRBJ1-1; perhaps TRBD1 as D (6 bases). Germline V CDR1 and CDR2: MNHEY, SMNVEV (reference sequence). The ends were cut back, 6 bases at V and 1 base at J, with 12 bases in the middle. This CDR3 is built from 14 residues. For the CDR3, the DNA is TGTGCCAGCAGATACAACAGGGAGAACACTGAAGCTTTCTTT. It translates to CASRYNRENTEAFF.

The genes are TRBV6-5 and TRBJ1-5; D gene uncertain. The germline CDR1 and CDR2 sequences are MNHEY and SVGAGI. The length of the CDR3 is 12 residues. V was cut by 5 bases and J by 7 bases, with 9 bases left in between. CDR3 protein: CASSTAGQPQHF. CDR3 sequence (DNA): TGTGCCAGCAGTACAGCCGGACAGCCCCAGCATTTT.

This chain joins TRBV2 and TRBJ2-2; weak D call: TRBD2 (6 bases). This CDR3 is built from 13 residues. The V and J ends lost 8 bases and 5 bases respectively, with 12 bases between them. Germline CDR1 reads SNHLY; CDR2 reads FYNNEI. Written as DNA, the CDR3 is TGTGCCAGCGACGGGAGAGGAACCGGGGAGCTGTTTTTT. Amino acids: CASDGRGTGELFF.